This TCR beta chain stems from a study of CDR3 diversity in severe acne. TCRdb processed the PCR reads anew with MiXCR; each CDR3 protein has one entry. This table holds more than 85,000 distinct CDR3 sequences, roughly half found once. Deletions cut 6 bases from V and 3 bases from J, with 14 bases between. CDR1 and CDR2 from the germline V gene are MGHDK and SYGVNS. This CDR3 is built from 14 residues. This chain links TRBV25-1 with TRBJ1-2, with a weak D call TRBD1 (5 bases). This clonotype originated in a male donor with acne. The sequenced sample was blood. DNA of the CDR3: TGTGCCAGCAGACCCAGGGAATTGGACTATGGCTACACCTTC. Translation gives CASRPRELDYGYTF.